This is a list of T cell receptor beta chains from one sample in a study of Ad26.COV2.S vaccination and SARS-CoV-2 variants. Sequencing was performed with immunoSEQ multiplex PCR; in TCRdb, only in-frame clones are kept and a portion is missing. The sample lists about 680,000 clones; around 92% were seen once. The sample here was peripheral blood, taken in a trial of Ad26.COV2.S vaccine versus placebo. These receptors all come from a person between 18 and 59 years old who received the Ad26.COV2.S COVID-19 vaccine or a placebo. CDR3s include the opening cysteine and the closing phenylalanine or tryptophan. A D gene is named only where the DNA matches it firmly. For some rows the clone size is stated as once, few or many, or as a class when expanded; others skip it.

TRBV9	.	.	TRBJ1-1	TGTGCCAGCAGCGCAATCAGGGGCCGAACTGAAGCTTTCTTT	CASSAIRGRTEAFF
TRBV6-5	TRBD2	.	TRBJ2-7	TGTGCCAGCAGTTACCGACTAGCTATGTACGAGCAGTACTTC	CASSYRLAMYEQYF
TRBV12-3/TRBV12-4	.	.	TRBJ1-2	TGTGCCAGCAGTCGCCGTTCAAGAGGCTACACCTTC	CASSRRSRGYTF
TRBV18	.	few	TRBJ2-5	TGTGCCAGCTCCCTCCAGGTTAGGGGGGAGACCCAGTACTTC	CASSLQVRGETQYF
TRBV19	TRBD1	.	TRBJ1-3	TGTGCCAGTAGTACGACAGGGGGCTCTGGAAACACCATATATTTT	CASSTTGGSGNTIYF
TRBV3-1/TRBV3-2	.	.	TRBJ2-7	TGTGCCAGCAGCCCTCAAAAGGGGGGAGGGCTCGAGCAGTACTTC	CASSPQKGGGLEQYF
TRBV5-4	TRBD1	.	TRBJ2-7	TGTGCCAGCAGCTTGGCCACAGGGGAAACCTACGAGCAGTACTTC	CASSLATGETYEQYF
TRBV24-1	.	.	TRBJ1-2	TGTGCCACCAGTGATGGGGACATTTATGGCTACACCTTC	CATSDGDIYGYTF
TRBV18	TRBD1	.	TRBJ2-7	TGTGCCAGCTCCTTTCAGACAGGGAGTAACGAGCAGTACTTC	CASSFQTGSNEQYF
TRBV9	.	.	TRBJ1-2	TGTGCCAGCTACAGGGAGAAACATGGCTACACCTTC	CASYREKHGYTF
TRBV12-5	.	.	TRBJ2-2	TGTGCTAGTGGCGCGGGACAGTACACCGGGGAGCTGTTTTTT	CASGAGQYTGELFF
TRBV20-1	.	few	TRBJ2-5	TGCAGTGCTGCTAGCATCGAGACCCAGTACTTC	CSAASIETQYF
TRBV11-1	.	.	TRBJ1-6	TGTGCCAGCAGCTTAGTGGGAGTTGGGAATTCACCCCTCCACTTT	CASSLVGVGNSPLHF
TRBV6-2/TRBV6-3	TRBD1	.	TRBJ2-1	TGTGCCAGCAGTTACTCGGGACAGGGAAGCAATGAGCAGTTCTTC	CASSYSGQGSNEQFF
TRBV13	.	.	TRBJ2-1	TGTGCCAGCAGCTTAGTGGTCCCGGGGAGCTCCTACAATGAGCAGTTCTTC	CASSLVVPGSSYNEQFF
TRBV9	.	.	TRBJ1-6	TGTGCCAGCAGCGCTACGGACAGCTCCTATAATTCACCCCTCCACTTT	CASSATDSSYNSPLHF
TRBV12-3/TRBV12-4	.	few	TRBJ2-2	TGTGCCAGCACTCTGCAGCACACCGGGGAGCTGTTTTTT	CASTLQHTGELFF
TRBV10-3	.	.	TRBJ1-1	TGTGCCATCAACGACGGACAGATGAACACTGAAGCTTTCTTT	CAINDGQMNTEAFF
TRBV21-1	.	.	TRBJ1-6	TGTGCCAGCAGCAAAGAAGAGGCCGGAGCGAAGAATTCACCCCTCCACTTT	CASSKEEAGAKNSPLHF
TRBV18	TRBD1	.	TRBJ2-5	TGTGCCAGCTCACCACAGTTTTCAGGGGGCAATGCGGAGACCCAGTACTTC	CASSPQFSGGNAETQYF
TRBV11-2	.	once	TRBJ2-3	TGTGCCAGCAGCTCGGCCGGAGATACGCAGTATTTT	CASSSAGDTQYF
TRBV6-5	.	.	TRBJ1-5	TGTGCCAGCAGTTACTCGGCGGTTTGGCAGCCCCAGCATTTT	CASSYSAVWQPQHF
TRBV2	.	few	TRBJ2-5	TGTGCCAGCAGTGAGTGGACAGAGAAAGAGACCCAGTACTTC	CASSEWTEKETQYF
TRBV2	.	.	TRBJ2-7	TGTGCCAGCAGGGAACAGGTGTACGAGCAGTACTTC	CASREQVYEQYF
TRBV5-4	TRBD1	.	TRBJ2-7	TGTGCCAGCAGCTTGGCGATAACAGGGGGCGAATCCTACGAGCAGTACTTC	CASSLAITGGESYEQYF
TRBV3-1/TRBV3-2	TRBD1	.	TRBJ1-1	TGTGCCAGCAGCCCAAGGGACAGGGTGACCCCGAACACTGAAGCTTTCTTT	CASSPRDRVTPNTEAFF
TRBV2	.	.	TRBJ2-1	TGTGCCAGCAGTGAAGTGGGGATCGAGGGGCGGGATGAGCAGTTCTTC	CASSEVGIEGRDEQFF
TRBV6-1	.	.	TRBJ1-2	TGTGCCAGCAGTGAAGCTGTCTATGGCTACACCTTC	CASSEAVYGYTF
TRBV7-2	.	.	TRBJ1-6	TGTGCCAGCAGCACCGGACAGAAAATGAGTTCACCCCTCCACTTT	CASSTGQKMSSPLHF
TRBV6-5	.	once	TRBJ1-6	TGTGCCAGCAGACCGTGGGCCGAAACTATACCCCTCCACTTT	CASRPWAETIPLHF
TRBV6-6	TRBD2	.	TRBJ2-7	TGTGCCAGCAGTTCTCCGGGACTAGCGGTCTACGAGCAGTACTTC	CASSSPGLAVYEQYF
TRBV6-4	.	.	TRBJ1-6	TGTGCCAGCAGTGACGTCAGGGTGGATTCACCCCTCCACTTT	CASSDVRVDSPLHF
TRBV24-1	.	.	TRBJ1-2	TGTGCCACCAGTGATGATGGGAGTGGCTACACCTTC	CATSDDGSGYTF
TRBV29-1	.	.	TRBJ2-7	TGCAGCGTTGGACAGGAGACCTACGAGCAGTACTTC	CSVGQETYEQYF
TRBV5-1	.	.	TRBJ1-5	TGCGCCAGCAGCCGGGATGGGTCCCAGAATCAGCCCCAGCATTTT	CASSRDGSQNQPQHF
TRBV4-1	.	.	TRBJ1-2	TGCGCCAGCAGCCCGCGCGATAGGACAGAGAACTATGGCTACACCTTC	CASSPRDRTENYGYTF
TRBV7-3	.	.	TRBJ1-1	TGTGCCAGCAGCTCAAGGTGGAACACTGAAGCTTTCTTT	CASSSRWNTEAFF
TRBV3-1/TRBV3-2	.	once	TRBJ2-3	TGTGCCAGCAGCCAAGAGGCGACAGATACGCAGTATTTT	CASSQEATDTQYF
TRBV11-2	.	.	TRBJ1-5	TGTGCCAGCAGCTTTTCAGGGACCAATCAGCCCCAGCATTTT	CASSFSGTNQPQHF
TRBV25-1	.	.	TRBJ1-6	TGTGCCAGCAGTGGTGAAACAGGCTTGGGGATACCCCTCCACTTT	CASSGETGLGIPLHF
TRBV7-9	.	once	TRBJ1-5	TGTGCCAGCAGCTTGGAGGTCAATCAGCCCCAGCATTTT	CASSLEVNQPQHF
TRBV5-6	.	.	TRBJ2-2	TGTGCCAGCAGCCGTGGGTGGGGCCCAGGCACCGGGGAGCTGTTTTTT	CASSRGWGPGTGELFF
TRBV19	.	once	TRBJ1-6	TGTGCCAGTAGCGGTGAAGCAGGTTCACCCCTCCACTTT	CASSGEAGSPLHF
TRBV7-7	.	.	TRBJ2-3	TGTGCCAGTAGCTTAGGGGTGGGGGGGCCCACAGATACGCAGTATTTT	CASSLGVGGPTDTQYF
TRBV11-2	TRBD1	.	TRBJ2-7	TGTGCCAGCAGCTTAGGGACAGGGGGTAGAGAGCAGTACTTC	CASSLGTGGREQYF
TRBV19	.	.	TRBJ1-1	TGTGCCAGTAGTAGAAACTTTGAAGCTTTCTTT	CASSRNFEAFF
TRBV10-3	TRBD1	.	TRBJ2-7	TGTGCCATCAGTGAACGCGCAGGGGGAAACGAGCAGTACTTC	CAISERAGGNEQYF